Included here is one TCR beta chain sequence, with context. The sample holds other DNA sequences that translate to the same CDR3. This record comes from a study of shared clonotypes between healthy human individuals. Whole-study context: The donors, a couple of women and three men, were aged 18 to 49.

This CDR3 comprises 11 residues. Trimming pared 2 bases from V and 3 bases from J, leaving 3 bases between. The germline V gene has CDR1 SGHKS and CDR2 YYEKEE (reference sequence). Researchers partitioned CD4+ cells into CD45RA+ naive and CD45RA-negative memory subsets. At deep level, the assay was performed. Each PCR replicate from the sorted subsets contained about 180 ng DNA, which is tens of thousands of T cell genomes. Sequencing used immunoSEQ multiplex PCR; TCRdb keeps in-frame clones, though not all of them. The sample holds more than 2,000,000 clones, over 90% seen once. The rearrangement joins TRBV5-5 to TRBJ2-7; D call uncertain. The material sequenced was naive CD4+ T cells from PBMCs. Subset specified: CD45RA+ positively selected. This TCR was recovered from a man aged 18 to 30 in good health. Some clones in this sample may be carry-over from other donors' samples. The CDR3 sequence: CASSFYYEQYF. The CDR3 DNA follows: TGTGCCAGCAGCTTCTACTACGAGCAGTACTTC.